The following is a T cell receptor beta chain sequence with its context. Antigen specificity is unknown. The source of the sample is a study of T cells in tuberculosis. Study-level information: The T cells targeted glucose monomycolate, a mycobacterial lipid, via CD1B. Whole-study results and caveats: GMM-specific TCRs were nearer to active tuberculosis alpha repertoires, suggesting expansion.

Profiled with immunoSEQ multiplex PCR; TCRdb holds only in-frame clones, not every one. The table has around 45,000 clones, around 94% seen once. The TCR comes from a donor aged 10-29 years with latent tuberculosis or without tuberculosis infection. Some clones in this sample may be carry-over from other donors' samples. The source material was PBMCs.

DNA for the CDR3: TGTGCCAGCAGTTTATTGGAGGGAGTGGGCAATGAGCAGTTCTTC. Translating gives CASSLLEGVGNEQFF. The chain has TRBV27 and TRBJ2-1; D may be TRBD2 (6 bases). This CDR3 spans 15 amino acids. Looked up from germline, CDR1 is MNHEY and CDR2 is SMNVEV (reference sequence). V shed 1 base and J shed 6 bases, with 13 bases lying between them.